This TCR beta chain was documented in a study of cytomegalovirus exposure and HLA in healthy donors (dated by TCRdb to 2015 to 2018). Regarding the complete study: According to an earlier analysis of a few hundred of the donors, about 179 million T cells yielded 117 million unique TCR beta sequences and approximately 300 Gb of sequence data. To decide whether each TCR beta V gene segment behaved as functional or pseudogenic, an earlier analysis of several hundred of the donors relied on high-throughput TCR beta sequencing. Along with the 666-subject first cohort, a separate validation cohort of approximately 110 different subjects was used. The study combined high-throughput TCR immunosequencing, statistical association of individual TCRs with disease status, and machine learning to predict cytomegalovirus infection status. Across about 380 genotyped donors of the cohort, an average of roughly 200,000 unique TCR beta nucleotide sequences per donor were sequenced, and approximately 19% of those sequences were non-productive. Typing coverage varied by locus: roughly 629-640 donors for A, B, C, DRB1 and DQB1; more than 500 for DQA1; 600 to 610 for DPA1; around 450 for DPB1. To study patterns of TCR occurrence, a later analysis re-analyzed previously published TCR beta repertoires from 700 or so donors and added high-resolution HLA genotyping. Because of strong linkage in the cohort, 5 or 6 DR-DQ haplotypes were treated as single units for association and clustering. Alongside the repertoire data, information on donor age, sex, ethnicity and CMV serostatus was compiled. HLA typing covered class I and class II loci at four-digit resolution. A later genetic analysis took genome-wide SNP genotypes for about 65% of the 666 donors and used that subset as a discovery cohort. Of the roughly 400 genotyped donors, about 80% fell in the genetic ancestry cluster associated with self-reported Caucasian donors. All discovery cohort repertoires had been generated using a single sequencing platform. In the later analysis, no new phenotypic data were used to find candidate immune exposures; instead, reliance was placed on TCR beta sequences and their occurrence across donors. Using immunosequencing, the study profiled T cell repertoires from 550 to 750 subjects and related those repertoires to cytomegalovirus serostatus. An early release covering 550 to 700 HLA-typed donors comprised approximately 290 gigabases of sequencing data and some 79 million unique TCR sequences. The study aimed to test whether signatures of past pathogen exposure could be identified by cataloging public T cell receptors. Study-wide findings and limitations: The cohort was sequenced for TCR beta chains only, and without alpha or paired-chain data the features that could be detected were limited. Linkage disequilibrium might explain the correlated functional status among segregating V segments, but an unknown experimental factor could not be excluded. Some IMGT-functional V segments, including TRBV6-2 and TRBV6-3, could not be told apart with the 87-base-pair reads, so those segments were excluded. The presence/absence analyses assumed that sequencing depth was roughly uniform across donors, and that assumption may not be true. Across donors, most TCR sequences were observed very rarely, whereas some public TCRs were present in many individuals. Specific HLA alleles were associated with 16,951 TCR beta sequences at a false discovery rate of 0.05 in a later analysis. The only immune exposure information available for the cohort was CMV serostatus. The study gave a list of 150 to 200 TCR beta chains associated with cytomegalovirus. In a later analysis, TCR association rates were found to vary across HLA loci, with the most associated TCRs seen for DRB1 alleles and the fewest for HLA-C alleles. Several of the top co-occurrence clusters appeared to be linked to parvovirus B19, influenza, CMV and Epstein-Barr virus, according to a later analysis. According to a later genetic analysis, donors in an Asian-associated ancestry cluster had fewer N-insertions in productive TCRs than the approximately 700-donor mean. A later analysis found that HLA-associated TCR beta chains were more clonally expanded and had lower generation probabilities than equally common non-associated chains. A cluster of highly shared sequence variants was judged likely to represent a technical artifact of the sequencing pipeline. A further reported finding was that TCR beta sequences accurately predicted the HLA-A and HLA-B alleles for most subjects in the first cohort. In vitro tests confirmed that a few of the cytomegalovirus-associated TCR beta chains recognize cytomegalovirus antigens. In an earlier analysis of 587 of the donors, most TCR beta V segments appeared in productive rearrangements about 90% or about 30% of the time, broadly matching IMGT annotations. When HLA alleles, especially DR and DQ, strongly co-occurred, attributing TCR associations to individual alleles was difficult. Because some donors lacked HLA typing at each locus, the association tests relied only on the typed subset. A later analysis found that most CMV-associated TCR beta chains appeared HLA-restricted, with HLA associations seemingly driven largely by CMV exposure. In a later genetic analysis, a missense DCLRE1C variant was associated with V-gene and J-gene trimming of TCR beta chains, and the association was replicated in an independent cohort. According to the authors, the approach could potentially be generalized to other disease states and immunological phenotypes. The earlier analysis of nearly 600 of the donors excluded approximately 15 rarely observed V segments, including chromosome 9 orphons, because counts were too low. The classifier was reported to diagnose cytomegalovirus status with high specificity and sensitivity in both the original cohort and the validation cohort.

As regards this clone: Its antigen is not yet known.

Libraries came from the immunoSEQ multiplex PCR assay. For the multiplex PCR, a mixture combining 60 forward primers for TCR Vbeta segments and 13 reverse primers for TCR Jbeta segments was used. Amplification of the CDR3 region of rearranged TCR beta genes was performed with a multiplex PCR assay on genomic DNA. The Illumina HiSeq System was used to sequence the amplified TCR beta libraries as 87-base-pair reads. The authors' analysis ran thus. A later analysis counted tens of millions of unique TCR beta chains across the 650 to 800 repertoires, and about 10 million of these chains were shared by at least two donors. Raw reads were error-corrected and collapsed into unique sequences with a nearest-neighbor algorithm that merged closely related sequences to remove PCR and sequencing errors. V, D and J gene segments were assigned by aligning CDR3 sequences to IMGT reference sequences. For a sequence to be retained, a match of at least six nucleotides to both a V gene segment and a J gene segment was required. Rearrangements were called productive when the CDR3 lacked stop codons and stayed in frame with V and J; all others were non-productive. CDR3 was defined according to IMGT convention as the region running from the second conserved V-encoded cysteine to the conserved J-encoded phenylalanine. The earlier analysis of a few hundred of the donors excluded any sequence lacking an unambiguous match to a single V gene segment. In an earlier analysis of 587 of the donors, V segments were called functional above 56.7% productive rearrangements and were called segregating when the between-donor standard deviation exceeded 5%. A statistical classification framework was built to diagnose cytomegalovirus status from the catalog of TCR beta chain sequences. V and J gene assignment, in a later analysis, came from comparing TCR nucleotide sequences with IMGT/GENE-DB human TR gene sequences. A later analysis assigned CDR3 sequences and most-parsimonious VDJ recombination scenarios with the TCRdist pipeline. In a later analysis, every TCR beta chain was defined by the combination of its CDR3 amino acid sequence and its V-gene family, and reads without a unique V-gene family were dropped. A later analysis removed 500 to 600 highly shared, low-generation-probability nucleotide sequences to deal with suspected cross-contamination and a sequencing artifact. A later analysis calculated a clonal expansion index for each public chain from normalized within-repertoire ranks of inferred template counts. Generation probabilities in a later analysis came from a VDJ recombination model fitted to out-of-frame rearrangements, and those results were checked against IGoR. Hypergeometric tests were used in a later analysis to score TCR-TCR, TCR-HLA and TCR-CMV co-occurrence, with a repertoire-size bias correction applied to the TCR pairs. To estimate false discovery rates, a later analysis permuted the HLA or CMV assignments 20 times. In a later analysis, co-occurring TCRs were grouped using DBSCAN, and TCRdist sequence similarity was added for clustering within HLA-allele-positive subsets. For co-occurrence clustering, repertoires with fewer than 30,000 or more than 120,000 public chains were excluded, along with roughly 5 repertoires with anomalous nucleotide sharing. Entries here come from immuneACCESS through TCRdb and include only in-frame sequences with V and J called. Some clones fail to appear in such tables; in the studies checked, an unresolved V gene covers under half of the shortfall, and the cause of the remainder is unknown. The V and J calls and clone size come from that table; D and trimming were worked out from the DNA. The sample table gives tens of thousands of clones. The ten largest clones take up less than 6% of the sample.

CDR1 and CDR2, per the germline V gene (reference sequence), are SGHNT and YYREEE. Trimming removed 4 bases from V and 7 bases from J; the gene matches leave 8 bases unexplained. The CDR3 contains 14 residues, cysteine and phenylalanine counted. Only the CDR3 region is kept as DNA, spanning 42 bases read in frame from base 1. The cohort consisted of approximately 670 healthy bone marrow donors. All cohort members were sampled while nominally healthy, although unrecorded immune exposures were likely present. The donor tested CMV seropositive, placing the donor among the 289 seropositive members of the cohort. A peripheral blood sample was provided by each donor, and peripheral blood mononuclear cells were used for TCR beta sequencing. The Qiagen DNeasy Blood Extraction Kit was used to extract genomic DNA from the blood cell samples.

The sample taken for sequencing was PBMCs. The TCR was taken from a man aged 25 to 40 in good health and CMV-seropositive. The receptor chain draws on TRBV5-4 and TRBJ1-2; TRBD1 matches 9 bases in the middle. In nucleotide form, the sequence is TGTGCCAGCAGCGTCAGCCGGGACAGGGTTGGCTACACCTTC. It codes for CASSVSRDRVGYTF.